Listed here are 29 T cell receptor beta chains from one sample, sequenced in a study of T cell responses to AZD1222 COVID-19 vaccine. The repertoire was sequenced with immunoSEQ multiplex PCR; TCRdb's copy has only in-frame clones and lacks some. This sample has 80,000 or so clones, with 82% found just once. The input for sequencing was peripheral blood, taken on day 0 of AZD1222 vaccination. These TCRs come from an adult in good health.

This chain uses TRBV6-2 or TRBV6-3 with TRBJ2-7; D is unclear. V shed 4 bases and J shed 1 base, with 11 bases lying between them. Germline CDR1 reads MNHEY; CDR2 reads SVGEGT. The CDR3 covers 14 residues. The CDR3 protein is CASSSWGGSYEQYF. DNA for the CDR3: TGTGCCAGCAGTTCCTGGGGTGGGTCCTACGAGCAGTACTTC.

The chain recombines TRBV6-5 with TRBJ1-1; D perhaps matches TRBD1 (5 bases). Germline assignment: CDR1 MNHEY and CDR2 SVGAGI. The CDR3 is 11 amino acids. V gave up 6 bases and J gave up 5 bases, with 7 bases separating them. DNA of the CDR3: TGTGCCAGCAGAGAGGGGACTGAAGCTTTCTTT. Translation gives CASREGTEAFF.

The chain employs TRBV9 and TRBJ2-3; no clear D. The CDR3 contains 13 residues. Trimming stripped 4 bases from V and 6 bases from J, with 12 bases between. The germline V gene has CDR1 SGDLS and CDR2 YYNGEE. Written as DNA, the CDR3 is TGTGCCAGCAGCCCCCAGGTTGGGGATACGCAGTATTTT. This encodes CASSPQVGDTQYF.

This rearrangement joins TRBV7-2 to TRBJ1-2; D not resolved. Looked up from germline, CDR1 is SGHTA and CDR2 is FQGNSA. The V and J ends lost 5 bases and 12 bases respectively, with 13 bases between them. CDR3 size: 11 residues. In DNA form, the CDR3 reads TGTGCCAGCAGCGACTTGGCCAGGCACACCTTC. It yields the protein CASSDLARHTF.

The chain recombines TRBV5-8 with TRBJ2-7; 7 positions match TRBD1. Germline values: CDR1 SGHTS, CDR2 YDEGEE. The J segment lost 0 bases and the V segment lost 2 bases, leaving 5 bases of the junction unmatched. CDR3 size: 15 residues. The DNA of the CDR3 is TGTGCCAGCAGCTTAAGACAGGGAAGCTCCTACGAGCAGTACTTC. It encodes CASSLRQGSSYEQYF.

The chain has TRBV4-2 and TRBJ2-1; 11 bases match TRBD2. V was clipped by 0 bases and J by 4 bases; unmatched bases: 5. CDR3 length: 17 residues. Germline CDR1 LGHNA, CDR2 YNFKEQ. The CDR3 coding sequence is TGTGCCAGCAGCCAAGAACTAGCGGGGGAACCTTACAATGAGCAGTTCTTC. This translates into CASSQELAGEPYNEQFF.

J is TRBJ1-5 and V is TRBV21-1. TRBV21-1 is annotated as a pseudogene. CDR3 length equals 17 residues. For the CDR3, the DNA is TGTGCCAGCAGCCCTCGGGGAGTAGGCTATAGCAATCAGCCCCAGCATTTT. Amino acids: CASSPRGVGYSNQPQHF.

The CDR3 region is CASSIPQGNTGELFF. The CDR3 DNA reads as TGTGCCAGCAGCATACCTCAGGGTAACACCGGGGAGCTGTTTTTT. The rearrangement links TRBV7-2 to TRBJ2-2; D might be TRBD1 (5 bases). The CDR3 consists of 15 residues. V was cut by 5 bases and J by 2 bases, with 12 bases left in between. The germline V gene encodes CDR1 SGHTA and CDR2 FQGNSA. Combining the CDR3 with reference TRBV7-2 and TRBJ2-2 gives the whole variable domain GAGVSQSPSNKVTEKGKDVELRCDPISGHTALYWYRQSLGQGLEFLIYFQGNSAPDKSGLPSDRFSAERTGGSVSTLTIQRTQQEDSAVYLCASSIPQGNTGELFFGEGSRLTVL.

The chain couples TRBV6-6 to TRBJ1-2, with D maybe TRBD1 (5 bases). The CDR3 totals 14 residues. Germline CDR1 is MNHNY and CDR2 is SVGAGI (reference sequence). The V and J ends lost 2 bases and 4 bases respectively, with 11 bases between them. CDR3 protein: CASSYGEGTYGYTF. CDR3 bases: TGTGCCAGCAGTTACGGGGAGGGGACCTATGGCTACACCTTC.

Only a few counts were recorded for this clone. V is TRBV4-1 and J is TRBJ2-7; TRBD1 matches at 11 bases. The germline CDR1 and CDR2 sequences are MGHRA and YSYEKL. V lost 2 bases and J lost 5; bases outside the gene matches: 5. This CDR3 has 15 residues. DNA of the CDR3: TGCGCCAGCAGCCAACCCGGACAGGGGGCTCACGAGCAGTACTTC. It translates to CASSQPGQGAHEQYF.

The chain links TRBV4-3 to TRBJ1-3; D remains unclear. The CDR3 contains 9 residues. Trimming removed 9 bases from V and 7 bases from J, with 4 bases in between. Germline CDR1 reads LGHNA; CDR2 reads YSLEER. The CDR3 coding sequence is TGCGCCAGGGTCAACACCATATATTTT. The encoded protein is CARVNTIYF.

The chain has TRBV18 and TRBJ1-1; possibly TRBD1 for D (6 bases). Germline CDR1 reads KGHSH; CDR2 reads LQKENI. V was clipped by 6 bases and J by 7 bases, with 15 bases between them. The CDR3 is made up of 13 amino acids. CDR3 sequence (DNA): TGTGCCAGCTCGTCGGGGGCGACAGTTGAAGCTTTCTTT. It codes for CASSSGATVEAFF. Using reference TRBV18 and TRBJ1-1 for the parts outside the CDR3, the full variable domain is NAGVMQNPRHLVRRRGQEARLRCSPMKGHSHVYWYRQLPEEGLKFMVYLQKENIIDESGMPKERFSAEFPKEGPSILRIQQVVRGDSAAYFCASSSGATVEAFFGQGTRLTVV.

The chain combines TRBV7-4 with TRBJ1-3; 7 nucleotides line up with TRBD1. CDR3 length: 18 residues. Germline CDR1 SGHVT, CDR2 SQSDAQ. Germline trimming cut 0 bases from V and 2 bases from J; bases unmatched to any gene: 10. CDR3 nucleotides: TGTGCCAGCAGCTTAGCAGAATCAGAGGGGGCCACTGGAAACACCATATATTTT. It specifies CASSLAESEGATGNTIYF.

V is TRBV12-3 or TRBV12-4 and J is TRBJ1-6, with a possible D match to TRBD1 (5 bases). V was cut by 2 bases and J by 10 bases, with 6 bases left in between. The CDR3 is 12 residues long. The CDR3 sequence: CASSLWGSPLHF. DNA of the CDR3: TGTGCCAGCAGTTTATGGGGCTCACCCCTCCACTTT.

V usage is TRBV19 and J usage is TRBJ2-3, with D possibly being TRBD2 (5 bases). V was cut by 2 bases and J by 6 bases, with 9 bases left in between. Germline values: CDR1 LNHDA, CDR2 SQIVND (reference sequence). There are 13 residues in the CDR3. DNA for the CDR3: TGTGCCAGTAGTATATGGACTGCCGATACGCAGTATTTT. It codes for CASSIWTADTQYF.

The V gene is TRBV7-2, the J gene TRBJ2-7; 9 bases match TRBD2. This CDR3 spans 15 amino acids. The V and J ends lost 2 bases and 3 bases, in that order; junction bases with no gene match: 5. Germline assignment: CDR1 SGHTA and CDR2 FQGNSA. The CDR3 reads CASSLLAGAYYEQYF. The CDR3 DNA follows: TGTGCCAGCAGCTTATTAGCGGGAGCCTACTACGAGCAGTACTTC.

This clone was counted a single time. The chain links TRBV7-9 to TRBJ1-4, with a tentative D call TRBD1 (5 bases). CDR1 and CDR2 (germline): SEHNR, FQNEAQ (reference sequence). The CDR3 consists of 16 residues. V lost 5 bases to trimming and J lost 7 bases, with 20 bases between them. The CDR3 bases are TGTGCCAGCAGCCCCAGCGGGGGTCGGGTAGCTGAAAAACTGTTTTTT. Its protein is CASSPSGGRVAEKLFF.

As for this clone: This specimen includes other DNA sequences encoding the same CDR3. The chain joins TRBV9 to TRBJ1-5; D ambiguous. Trimming cost V 0 bases and J 2 bases, with 9 bases left between them. This CDR3 has 15 amino acids. Germline V gene data show CDR1 as SGDLS and CDR2 as YYNGEE. This chain's CDR3 is CASSVGGSGNQPQHF. CDR3 nucleotides: TGTGCCAGCAGCGTAGGGGGAAGTGGCAATCAGCCCCAGCATTTT.

This rearrangement joins TRBV7-2 to TRBJ1-2, with D uncertain. V was shortened by 5 bases and J by 0 bases, with 25 bases between the two germline ends. The CDR3 totals 19 residues. CDR1 and CDR2 (germline): SGHTA, FQGNSA. The CDR3 here is CASSPYLEDSEFANYGYTF. CDR3 DNA sequence: TGTGCCAGCAGCCCCTATCTTGAGGACTCGGAATTCGCTAACTATGGCTACACCTTC.

The rearrangement uses TRBV6-5 and TRBJ2-3; 7 bases map to TRBD1. Germline CDR1 is MNHEY and CDR2 is SVGAGI. Trimming took 5 bases from V and 0 from J; bases not matched to a gene: 2. The CDR3 is 14 amino acids. DNA of the CDR3: TGTGCCAGCAGTATGACAGGGAGCACAGATACGCAGTATTTT. It specifies CASSMTGSTDTQYF.

V usage is TRBV10-3 and J usage is TRBJ2-7; the D gene is possibly TRBD1 (5 bases). The CDR3 is made up of 11 amino acids. Germline lookup yields CDR1 ENHRY and CDR2 SYGVKD. Trimming pared 4 bases from V and 4 bases from J, leaving 5 bases between. Here the CDR3 DNA reads TGTGCCATCAGTGCAGGGTACGAGCAGTACTTC. Translating it yields CAISAGYEQYF.

This clone was counted a few times. The rearrangement uses TRBV9 and TRBJ2-2; D gene unclear. Trimming removed 4 bases from V and 1 base from J, with 5 bases in between. This CDR3 comprises 13 residues. From germline, CDR1 is SGDLS and CDR2 YYNGEE. The CDR3 region is CASSPLNTGELFF. The CDR3 coding sequence is TGTGCCAGCAGCCCGCTGAACACCGGGGAGCTGTTTTTT.

This sequence joins TRBV6-2 or TRBV6-3 and TRBJ2-5; the match to TRBD2 covers 8 bases. Germline V gene lookup returns CDR1 MNHEY and CDR2 SVGEGT. The CDR3 spans 12 residues. V was pared by 4 bases and J by 13 bases, with 8 bases of the junction left unmatched. CDR3 coding DNA: TGTGCCAGCAGTTCAAGACTAGCGCCGAGGTACTTC. It is translated as CASSSRLAPRYF.

The chain couples TRBV5-4 to TRBJ2-2; D not certain. V lost 0 bases and J 3 bases, leaving 6 bases between the germline ends. Germline V CDR1 and CDR2: SGHNT, YYREEE (reference sequence). There are 14 residues in the CDR3. Here the CDR3 reads CASSLALDTGELFF. The CDR3 DNA is TGTGCCAGCAGCTTGGCTTTGGACACCGGGGAGCTGTTTTTT.

The rearrangement joins TRBV18 to TRBJ1-1; D not certain. The germline CDR1 and CDR2 sequences are KGHSH and LQKENI. V lost 0 bases, J lost 8 bases, and 10 bases lay in between. The CDR3 totals 13 residues. CDR3 sequence reads: CASSPPSGPEAFF. The CDR3 DNA reads as TGTGCCAGCTCACCACCGTCGGGCCCAGAAGCTTTCTTT.

This chain joins TRBV30 and TRBJ1-6; D is possibly TRBD1 (5 bases). CDR3 length equals 15 residues. Trimming took off 0 bases at V and 7 bases at J, with 13 bases between the two ends. Germline V gene data show CDR1 as GTSNPN and CDR2 as SVGIG (reference sequence). CDR3 nucleotides: TGTGCCTGGAGTGTTACCGGGACCGAGAATTCACCCCTCCACTTT. This sequence encodes CAWSVTGTENSPLHF.

The CDR3 spells CASSESAVSGNTIYF. The CDR3 coding sequence is TGCGCCAGCAGTGAGTCGGCAGTCTCTGGAAACACCATATATTTT. The rearrangement uses TRBV10-2 and TRBJ1-3, with no clear D. This CDR3 comprises 15 residues. Germline assignment: CDR1 WSHSY and CDR2 SAAADI. Trimming stripped 0 bases from V and 0 bases from J, with 6 bases between.

The rearrangement links TRBV19 to TRBJ2-7; the D gene is possibly TRBD1 (6 bases). The length of the CDR3 is 12 residues. Between the trimmed V and J ends, which lost 5 bases and 6 bases, there was a span of 11 bases. Germline V gene sequence: CDR1 LNHDA, CDR2 SQIVND (reference sequence). CDR3 in amino acids: CASSFTGLEQYF. DNA of the CDR3: TGTGCCAGTAGTTTCACAGGGCTCGAGCAGTACTTC.

The chain couples TRBV12-5 to TRBJ2-7; no definite D call. Looked up from germline, CDR1 is LGHNT and CDR2 is FRNRAP. The CDR3 sequence is 13 residues long. V shed 6 bases and J shed 6 bases, with 15 bases lying between them. DNA of the CDR3: TGTGCTAGTGGCCAAGGCACCCGGACCGAGCAGTACTTC. It translates to CASGQGTRTEQYF.